This TCR beta chain was found in a study of technical replicates of blood from a handful of donors. The protocol was immunoSEQ multiplex PCR, while the TCRdb copy is restricted to in-frame clones and leaves out a portion. Of around 13,000 clones in the sample, around four fifths are singletons; the top ten hold about 9.9%. This CDR3 has 14 residues. The junction had 4 bases not matched to a gene; V was cut back by 4 bases and J by 1 base. CDR1 is SGDLS, CDR2 YYNGEE, per germline. V usage is TRBV9 and J usage is TRBJ2-7; 8 bases line up with TRBD2. Sequencing input: PBMCs. This receptor was taken from a human donor in good health. CDR3: CASSSSGQSYEQYF. The DNA for the CDR3 is TGTGCCAGCAGCTCTAGCGGGCAGTCCTACGAGCAGTACTTC.